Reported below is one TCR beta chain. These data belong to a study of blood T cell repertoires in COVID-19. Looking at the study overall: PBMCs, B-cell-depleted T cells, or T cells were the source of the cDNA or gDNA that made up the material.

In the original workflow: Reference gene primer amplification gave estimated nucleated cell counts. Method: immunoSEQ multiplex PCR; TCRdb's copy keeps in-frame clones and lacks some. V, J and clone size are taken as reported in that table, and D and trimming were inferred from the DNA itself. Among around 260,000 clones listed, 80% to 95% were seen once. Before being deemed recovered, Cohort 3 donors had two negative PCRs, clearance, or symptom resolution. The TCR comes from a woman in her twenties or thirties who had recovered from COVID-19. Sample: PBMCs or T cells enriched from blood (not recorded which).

The DNA of the CDR3 is TGTGCCAGCAGCTTAGGAGCGGGAGCCAGCTACGAGCAGTACTTC. Amino acid sequence: CASSLGAGASYEQYF. This chain links TRBV11-2 with TRBJ2-7; 8 bases are a match to TRBD2. J was trimmed by 3 bases and V by 1 base; bases with no gene match: 5. The V gene's germline CDR1 is SGHAT and CDR2 FQNNGV. The CDR3 spans 15 residues.